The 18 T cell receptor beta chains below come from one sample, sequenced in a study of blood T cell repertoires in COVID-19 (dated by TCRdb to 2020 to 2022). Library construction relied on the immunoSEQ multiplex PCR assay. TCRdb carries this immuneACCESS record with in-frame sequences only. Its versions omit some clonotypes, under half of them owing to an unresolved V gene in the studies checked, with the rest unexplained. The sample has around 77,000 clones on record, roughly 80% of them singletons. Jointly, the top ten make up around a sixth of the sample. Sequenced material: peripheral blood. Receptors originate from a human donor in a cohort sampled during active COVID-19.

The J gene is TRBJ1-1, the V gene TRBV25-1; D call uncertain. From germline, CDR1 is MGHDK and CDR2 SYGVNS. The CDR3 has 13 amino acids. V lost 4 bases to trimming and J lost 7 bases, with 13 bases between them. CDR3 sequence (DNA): TGTGCCAGCAGTGGCGAGGTACGCGGTGAAGCTTTCTTT. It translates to CASSGEVRGEAFF.

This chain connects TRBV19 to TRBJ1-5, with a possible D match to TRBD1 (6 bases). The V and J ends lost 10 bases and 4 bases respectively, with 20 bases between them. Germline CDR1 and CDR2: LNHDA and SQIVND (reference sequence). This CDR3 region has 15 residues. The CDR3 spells CATERGGARNQPQHF. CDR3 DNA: TGTGCCACGGAACGGGGGGGGGCGCGGAATCAGCCCCAGCATTTT. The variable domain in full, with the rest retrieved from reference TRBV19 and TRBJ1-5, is DGGITQSPKYLFRKEGQNVTLSCEQNLNHDAMYWYRQDPGQGLRLIYYSQIVNDFQKGDIAEGYSVSREKKESFPLTVTSAQKNPTAFYLCATERGGARNQPQHFGDGTRLSIL.

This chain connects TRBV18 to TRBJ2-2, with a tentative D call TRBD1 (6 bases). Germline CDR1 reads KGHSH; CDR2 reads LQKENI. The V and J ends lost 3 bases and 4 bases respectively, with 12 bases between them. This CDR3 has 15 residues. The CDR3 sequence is CASSPQGLGTGELFF. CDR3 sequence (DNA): TGTGCCAGCTCACCGCAGGGGTTGGGCACCGGGGAGCTGTTTTTT.

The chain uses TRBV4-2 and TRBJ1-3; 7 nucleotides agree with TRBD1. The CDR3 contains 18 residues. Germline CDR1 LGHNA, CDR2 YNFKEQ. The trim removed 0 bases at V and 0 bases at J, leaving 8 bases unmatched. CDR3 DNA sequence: TGTGCCAGCAGCCAAGACCAACAGGGGCCCTACTCTGGAAACACCATATATTTT. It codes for CASSQDQQGPYSGNTIYF.

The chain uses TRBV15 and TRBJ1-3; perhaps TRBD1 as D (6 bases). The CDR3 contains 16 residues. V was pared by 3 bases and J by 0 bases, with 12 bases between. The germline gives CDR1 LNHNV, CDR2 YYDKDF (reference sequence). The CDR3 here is CATSRDSFTSGNTIYF. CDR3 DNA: TGTGCCACCAGCAGGGACAGTTTTACCTCTGGAAACACCATATATTTT.

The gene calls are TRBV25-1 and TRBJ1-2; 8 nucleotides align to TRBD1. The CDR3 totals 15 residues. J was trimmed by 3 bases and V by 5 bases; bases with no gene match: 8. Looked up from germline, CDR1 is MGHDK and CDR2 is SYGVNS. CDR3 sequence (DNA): TGTGCCAGCAGTCCACAGGGGGTTCGCGACTATGGCTACACCTTC. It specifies CASSPQGVRDYGYTF.

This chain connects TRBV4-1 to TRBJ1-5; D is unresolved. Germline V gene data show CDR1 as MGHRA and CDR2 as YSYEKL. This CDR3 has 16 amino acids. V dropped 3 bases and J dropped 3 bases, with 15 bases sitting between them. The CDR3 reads CASSQQAVVNNQPQHF. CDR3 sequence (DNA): TGCGCCAGCAGCCAGCAGGCAGTAGTTAACAATCAGCCCCAGCATTTT.

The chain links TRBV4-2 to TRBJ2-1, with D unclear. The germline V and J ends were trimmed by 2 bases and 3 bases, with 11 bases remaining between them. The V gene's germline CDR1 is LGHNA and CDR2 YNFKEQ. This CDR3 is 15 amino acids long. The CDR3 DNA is TGTGCCAGCAGCCAACTGGGCACTGGCTACAATGAGCAGTTCTTC. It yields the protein CASSQLGTGYNEQFF.

CDR3 protein: CASSERGGPSVGNGYTF. The CDR3 nucleotides read TGTGCCAGCAGTGAAAGAGGGGGTCCCAGTGTGGGTAATGGCTACACCTTC. The J gene is TRBJ1-2, the V gene TRBV25-1; tentative D call: TRBD1 (6 bases). The CDR3 runs 17 residues. V was cut by 2 bases and J by 6 bases, with 22 bases left in between. Germline-derived CDR1 and CDR2 are MGHDK and SYGVNS.

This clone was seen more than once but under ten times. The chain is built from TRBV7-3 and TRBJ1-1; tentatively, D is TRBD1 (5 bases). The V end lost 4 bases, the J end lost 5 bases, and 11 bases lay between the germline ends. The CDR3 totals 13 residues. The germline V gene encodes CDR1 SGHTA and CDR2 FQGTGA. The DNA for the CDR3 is TGTGCCAGCAGCTCCCATGGGGGGACTGAAGCTTTCTTT. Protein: CASSSHGGTEAFF.

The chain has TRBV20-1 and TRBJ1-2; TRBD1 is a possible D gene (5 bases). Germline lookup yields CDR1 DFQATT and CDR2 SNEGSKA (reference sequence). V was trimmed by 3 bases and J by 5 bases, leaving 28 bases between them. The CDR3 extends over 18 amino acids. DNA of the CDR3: TGCAGTGCTAGTCTACGAGACGGACGGGGGAATGTTCGGTATGGCTACACCTTC. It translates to CSASLRDGRGNVRYGYTF.

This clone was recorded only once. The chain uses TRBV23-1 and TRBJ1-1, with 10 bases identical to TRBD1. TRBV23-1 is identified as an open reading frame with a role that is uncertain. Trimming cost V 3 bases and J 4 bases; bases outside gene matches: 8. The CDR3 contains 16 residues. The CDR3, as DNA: TGCGCCAGCAGTCATCGGCCGGGACAGGGGCTCACTGAAGCTTTCTTT. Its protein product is CASSHRPGQGLTEAFF.

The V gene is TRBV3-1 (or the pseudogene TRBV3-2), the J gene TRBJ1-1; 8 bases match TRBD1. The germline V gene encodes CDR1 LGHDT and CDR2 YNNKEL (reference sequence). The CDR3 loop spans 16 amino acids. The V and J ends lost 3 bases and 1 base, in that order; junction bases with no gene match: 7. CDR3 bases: TGTGCCAGCAGCCAGCGGACAGGGTACGAGAACACTGAAGCTTTCTTT. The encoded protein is CASSQRTGYENTEAFF.

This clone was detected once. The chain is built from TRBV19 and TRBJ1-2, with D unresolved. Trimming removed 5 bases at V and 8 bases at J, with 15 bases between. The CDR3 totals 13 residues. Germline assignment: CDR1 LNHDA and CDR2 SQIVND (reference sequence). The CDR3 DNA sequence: TGTGCCAGTAGTCCCCGCCGGGATAAAGGCTACACCTTC. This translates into CASSPRRDKGYTF.

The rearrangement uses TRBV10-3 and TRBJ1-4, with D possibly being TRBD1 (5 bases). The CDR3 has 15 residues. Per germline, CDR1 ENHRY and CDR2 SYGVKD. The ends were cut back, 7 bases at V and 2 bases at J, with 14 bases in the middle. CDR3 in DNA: TGTGCCATCAAGCAGGGAATCTCTACTAATGAAAAACTGTTTTTT. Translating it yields CAIKQGISTNEKLFF.

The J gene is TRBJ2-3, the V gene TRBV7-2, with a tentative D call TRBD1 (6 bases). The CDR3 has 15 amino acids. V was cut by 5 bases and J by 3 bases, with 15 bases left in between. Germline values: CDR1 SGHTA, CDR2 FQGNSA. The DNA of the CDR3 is TGTGCCAGCAGCGTACGGGGACAAACTACAGATACGCAGTATTTT. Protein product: CASSVRGQTTDTQYF.

The CDR3 loop reads CASSHPKGGTGELFF. The CDR3 bases are TGTGCCAGCAGCCACCCTAAAGGGGGAACCGGGGAGCTGTTTTTT. The chain combines TRBV4-2 with TRBJ2-2, with D tentatively TRBD1 (6 bases). CDR3 length: 15 residues. V was clipped by 3 bases and J by 5 bases, with 13 bases between them. From germline, CDR1 is LGHNA and CDR2 YNFKEQ.

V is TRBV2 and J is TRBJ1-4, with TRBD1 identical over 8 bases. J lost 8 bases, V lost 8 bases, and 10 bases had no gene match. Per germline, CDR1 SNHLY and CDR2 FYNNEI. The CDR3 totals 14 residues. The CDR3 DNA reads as TGTGCCAGCGGGAGTCAGGGGGCAGGGGAAAAACTGTTTTTT. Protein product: CASGSQGAGEKLFF.